This T cell receptor (beta chain) was retrieved from a study of CD8 T cells in Susac syndrome. V was trimmed by 7 bases and J by 1 base, leaving 16 bases between them. Per the germline V gene, CDR1 is MNHNS and CDR2 is SASEGT. This CDR3 spans 15 amino acids. An amount of RNA that ranged from about 0.45 to 1 ug was reverse transcribed with random hexamers. TCRdb reprocessed the immunoSEQ multiplex PCR reads via MiXCR and lists one record per CDR3 protein. The repertoire includes 95,000 to 150,000 distinct CDR3 sequences, 80% to 95% of them detected once, and approximately 0.31% sits in the top ten. The origin of this receptor is a human donor with multiple sclerosis. The sample was CD8+ T cells from PBMCs. The V call is TRBV6-1, the J call TRBJ1-2; D unclear. CDR3 in amino acids: CASTSVQELNYGYTF. The CDR3 DNA is TGTGCCAGCACGTCGGTGCAGGAGCTTAACTATGGCTACACCTTC.